Detailed here is one TCR beta chain. Its antigen is unknown. These data belong to a study of cytomegalovirus exposure and HLA in healthy donors. The PCR contained 60 Vbeta and 13 Jbeta primers. The method was immunoSEQ multiplex PCR; TCRdb's version includes in-frame clones alone and lacks a portion of them. The table includes around 120,000 clones, about 82% detected once. V shed 4 bases and J shed 6 bases, with 13 bases lying between them. This CDR3 has 14 amino acids. Germline CDR1 and CDR2: SGHDN and FVKESK. Notes on the study in general: In a later analysis, a missense DCLRE1C variant was linked to TCR beta V- and J-gene trimming. Cytomegalovirus-associated TCR beta chains were listed, numbering roughly 150.

The TCR was taken from a boy aged 10-17 years in good health and CMV-seronegative. The chain couples TRBV14 to TRBJ2-1; tentatively, D is TRBD2 (6 bases). The sequenced sample was PBMCs. CDR3 in amino acids: CASSPLSRGNEQFF. CDR3 nucleotide sequence: TGTGCCAGCAGCCCACTTTCGCGGGGCAATGAGCAGTTCTTC.